Shown below are 22 T cell receptor beta chains from a single sample sequenced in a study of cytomegalovirus exposure and HLA in healthy donors. This PCR relied on a set of 60 Vbeta primers and 13 Jbeta primers. The repertoire was sequenced with immunoSEQ multiplex PCR; TCRdb's copy has only in-frame clones and lacks some. The sample records fewer than 250,000 clones, around 79% being singletons. The specimen sequenced was PBMCs. These receptors were collected from a male donor in good health and CMV-seropositive.

The V gene is TRBV6-5, the J gene TRBJ2-7, with TRBD1 matching 7 bases. The CDR3 sequence is 15 residues long. V trimming: 5 bases; J trimming: 4 bases; junction bases outside the gene matches: 11. CDR1 MNHEY and CDR2 SVGAGI come from the germline V gene. The CDR3 coding sequence is TGTGCCAGCAGTCGCTCCGGGACAGACCAATACGAGCAGTACTTC. Protein product: CASSRSGTDQYEQYF.

This rearrangement joins TRBV7-9 to TRBJ1-5; maybe TRBD1 (5 bases). CDR1 is SEHNR, CDR2 FQNEAQ, per germline (reference sequence). Between the trimmed V and J ends, which lost 5 bases and 7 bases, there was a span of 15 bases. The CDR3 runs to 14 residues. DNA for the CDR3: TGTGCCAGCAGCCCCTCAGGGTTGGAGCAGCCCCAGCATTTT. Translation gives CASSPSGLEQPQHF.

The CDR3, as DNA: TGTGCCAGTAGGAAAGCCCAGGGGTACACTGAAGCTTTCTTT. It codes for CASRKAQGYTEAFF. The chain employs TRBV19 and TRBJ1-1; D might be TRBD1 (6 bases). V lost 6 bases, J lost 3 bases, and 14 bases lay in between. CDR3 length: 14 residues. The V gene's germline CDR1 is LNHDA and CDR2 SQIVND (reference sequence).

The sample holds a few counts of this clone. CDR3 in amino acids: CASRRTGGHEQYF. The CDR3 nucleotides read TGTGCCAGCAGAAGGACAGGGGGCCATGAGCAGTACTTC. This chain connects TRBV2 to TRBJ2-7; 11 bases map to TRBD1. The V segment lost 6 bases and the J segment 7 bases; nucleotides outside the gene matches: 5. The CDR3 is made up of 13 amino acids. Germline values: CDR1 SNHLY, CDR2 FYNNEI.

The V gene is TRBV10-3, the J gene TRBJ1-1; D not resolved. Deletions cut 2 bases from V and 6 bases from J, with 10 bases between. The germline gives CDR1 ENHRY, CDR2 SYGVKD. This CDR3 has 13 amino acids. CDR3 protein: CAISEPSGSEAFF. The CDR3 DNA is TGTGCCATCAGTGAGCCTAGCGGATCTGAAGCTTTCTTT.

The rearrangement joins TRBV29-1 to TRBJ1-3; unclear D gene. The germline gives CDR1 SQVTM, CDR2 ANQGSEA. The CDR3 is made up of 13 amino acids. V was trimmed by 4 bases and J by 4 bases, leaving 11 bases between them. CDR3 bases: TGCAGCGTTGGACTCCGCGGAGGAAACACCATATATTTT. Residues: CSVGLRGGNTIYF.

The V gene is TRBV6-5, the J gene TRBJ2-3; possible D gene TRBD2, 5 bases. Germline V gene lookup returns CDR1 MNHEY and CDR2 SVGAGI. The CDR3 has 13 residues. Trimming cost V 6 bases and J 3 bases, with 10 bases left between them. The CDR3 nucleotides are TGTGCCAGCAGGCGGGCCAGTACAGATACGCAGTATTTT. It translates to CASRRASTDTQYF.

This chain links TRBV5-6 with TRBJ2-1, with 7 nucleotides matching TRBD2. The CDR3 loop spans 16 amino acids. CDR1 and CDR2 (germline): SGHDT, YYEEEE. The ends lost 4 bases at V and 3 bases at J; junction bases unmatched: 10. DNA of the CDR3: TGTGCCAGCAGCCCGGAAGTGGCGGGGGACTACAATGAGCAGTTCTTC. It is translated as CASSPEVAGDYNEQFF.

The J gene is TRBJ2-5, the V gene TRBV2; D not resolved. The V end lost 5 bases, the J end lost 5 bases, and 12 bases lay between the germline ends. CDR3 size: 13 residues. Germline CDR1 reads SNHLY; CDR2 reads FYNNEI. The CDR3 protein is CASSLPPRETQYF. CDR3 bases: TGTGCCAGCAGTCTACCCCCTAGGGAGACCCAGTACTTC.

This rearrangement joins TRBV27 to TRBJ2-4, with TRBD2 matching 9 bases. The CDR3 consists of 15 residues. CDR1 and CDR2 from the germline V gene are MNHEY and SMNVEV (reference sequence). Germline trimming cut 7 bases from V and 0 bases from J; bases unmatched to any gene: 4. For the CDR3, the DNA is TGTGCCAGCAAGCTAGCGGGGCTAGCCAAAAACATTCAGTACTTC. The encoded protein is CASKLAGLAKNIQYF.

This clone was seen only once. The gene calls are TRBV18 and TRBJ2-7; D is possibly TRBD1 (6 bases). Germline lookup yields CDR1 KGHSH and CDR2 LQKENI. The V gene lost 5 bases and the J gene lost 5 bases, with 28 bases spanning the gap. The CDR3 consists of 18 residues. The CDR3 DNA reads TGTGCCAGCTCATTCGTGCTTCCTACAGGGTCTCGACTACACGAGCAGTACTTC. Its protein is CASSFVLPTGSRLHEQYF.

V usage is TRBV9 and J usage is TRBJ2-3; D possibly corresponds to TRBD1 (5 bases). V lost 0 bases to trimming and J lost 3 bases, with 11 bases between them. Germline-derived CDR1 and CDR2 are SGDLS and YYNGEE. The CDR3 is 15 residues long. The CDR3 DNA reads TGTGCCAGCAGCGTAGAAGTTAGGGGAACAGATACGCAGTATTTT. This codes for CASSVEVRGTDTQYF.

The chain joins TRBV5-5 to TRBJ2-5; D remains ambiguous. The last part of the DNA fits TRBJ2-7 better; the J call may be wrong. Per the germline V gene, CDR1 is SGHKS and CDR2 is YYEKEE (reference sequence). This CDR3 has 15 residues. The CDR3 here is CASSLGVAPYNEQYF. In nucleotides, the CDR3 is TGTGCCAGCAGCTTGGGGGTAGCTCCCTACAACGAGCAGTACTTC.

The V call is TRBV27, the J call TRBJ1-5, with D possibly being TRBD1 (5 bases). The germline gives CDR1 MNHEY, CDR2 SMNVEV (reference sequence). The CDR3 extends over 15 amino acids. The V end was cut by 5 bases, the J end by 7 bases, with 18 bases between. In DNA form, the CDR3 reads TGTGCCAGCAGTCCATCGGGGAGGGGTAAACAGCCCCAGCATTTT. Translating it yields CASSPSGRGKQPQHF.

The V gene is TRBV5-4, the J gene TRBJ2-1, with TRBD2 identical over 10 bases. CDR1 and CDR2 from the germline V gene are SGHNT and YYREEE (reference sequence). V lost 3 bases to trimming and J lost 7 bases; unmatched junction nucleotides: 10. The CDR3 totals 16 residues. For the CDR3, the DNA is TGTGCCAGCAGCTACAAAAGCGGGGGGGCGGGGAATGAGCAGTTCTTC. As protein: CASSYKSGGAGNEQFF.

This clone was recorded only once. The chain joins TRBV27 to TRBJ2-1; no clear D gene. This CDR3 spans 12 amino acids. CDR1 is MNHEY and CDR2 is SMNVEV in the germline V gene (reference sequence). V gave up 6 bases and J gave up 6 bases, with 9 bases separating them. The CDR3 region is CASRLTVNEQFF. Here the CDR3 DNA reads TGTGCCAGCAGACTAACCGTCAATGAGCAGTTCTTC.

J is TRBJ2-7 and V is TRBV19; 7 bases map to TRBD2. The V segment lost 6 bases and the J segment 3 bases; nucleotides outside the gene matches: 8. From germline, CDR1 is LNHDA and CDR2 SQIVND (reference sequence). The CDR3 totals 14 residues. The CDR3 protein is CASSPIAGFYEQYF. The CDR3 DNA reads TGTGCCAGTAGCCCCATAGCGGGCTTCTACGAGCAGTACTTC.

The gene calls are TRBV7-2 and TRBJ1-2, with a possible D match to TRBD1 (5 bases). The CDR3 has 12 residues. Germline V gives CDR1 SGHTA, CDR2 FQGNSA. Trimming took off 5 bases at V and 7 bases at J, with 11 bases between the two ends. The CDR3 nucleotides are TGTGCCAGCAGCCAGGGCGTCGCTGGCTACACCTTC. Residues: CASSQGVAGYTF. The full variable domain, in which reference TRBV7-2 and TRBJ1-2 provide the parts outside the CDR3, is GAGVSQSPSNKVTEKGKDVELRCDPISGHTALYWYRQSLGQGLEFLIYFQGNSAPDKSGLPSDRFSAERTGGSVSTLTIQRTQQEDSAVYLCASSQGVAGYTFGSGTRLTVV.

J is TRBJ1-5 and V is TRBV19; D may be TRBD1 (6 bases). CDR1 and CDR2 from the germline V gene are LNHDA and SQIVND (reference sequence). Trimming pared 8 bases from V and 6 bases from J, leaving 20 bases between. The CDR3 is 15 residues long. This CDR3 reads CASYLRGEGGQPQHF. CDR3 DNA: TGTGCCAGTTACCTCAGGGGAGAGGGCGGTCAGCCCCAGCATTTT.

V gene TRBV18 combines with J gene TRBJ2-1; 7 nucleotides agree with TRBD1. CDR3 length: 16 amino acids. Trimming at V came to 2 bases and at J to 6 bases, leaving 10 bases not matched to a gene. Germline V gene data show CDR1 as KGHSH and CDR2 as LQKENI. DNA of the CDR3: TGTGCCAGCTCACCATCATTTACCGGGACAGCCAATGAGCAGTTCTTC. Translating gives CASSPSFTGTANEQFF.

V usage is TRBV5-1 and J usage is TRBJ2-2, with D perhaps matching TRBD2 (6 bases). V lost 4 bases to trimming and J lost 2 bases, with 15 bases between them. The CDR3 length is 16 residues. Germline V gene lookup returns CDR1 SGHRS and CDR2 YFSETQ. The CDR3 is CASSLLARGNTGELFF. The CDR3 nucleotides are TGCGCCAGCAGCCTTCTAGCGAGGGGAAACACCGGGGAGCTGTTTTTT.

This clone showed up just once. The V and J genes are TRBV18 and TRBJ1-2; D perhaps matches TRBD1 (6 bases). Germline CDR1 reads KGHSH; CDR2 reads LQKENI. V lost 6 bases and J lost 7, with 18 bases in between. The CDR3 length is 14 residues. The CDR3 here is CASSPGQSVLGYTF. CDR3 sequence (DNA): TGTGCCAGCTCTCCGGGACAAAGTGTTCTTGGCTACACCTTC.